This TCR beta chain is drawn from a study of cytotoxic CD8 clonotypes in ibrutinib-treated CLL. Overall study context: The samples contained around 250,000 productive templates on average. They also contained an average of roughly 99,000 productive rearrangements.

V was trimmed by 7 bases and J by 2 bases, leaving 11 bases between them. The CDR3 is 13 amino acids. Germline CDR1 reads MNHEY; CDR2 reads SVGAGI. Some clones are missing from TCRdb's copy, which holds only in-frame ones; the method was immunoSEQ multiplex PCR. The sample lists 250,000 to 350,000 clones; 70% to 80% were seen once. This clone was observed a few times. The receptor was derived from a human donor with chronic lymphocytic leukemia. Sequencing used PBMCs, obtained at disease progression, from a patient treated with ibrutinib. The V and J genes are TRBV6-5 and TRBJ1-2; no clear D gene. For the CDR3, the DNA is TGTGCCAGCACCGACCCAACGAACTATGGCTACACCTTC. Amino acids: CASTDPTNYGYTF.